This T cell receptor beta chain was sequenced in a study of identical twins. In regard to this clonotype: A much larger clone lies a single base off, so this may be a read error.

Each CDR3 protein is one row after TCRdb ran MiXCR on the 5' RACE reads. The top ten clones hold 3% to 4% of a sample with 220,000 or so distinct CDR3 sequences, 5.5% to 7% of them seen once. This same sample was also taken into another study, of yellow fever vaccine responses in identical twins.

Specimen: memory (CD45RO+) T cells sorted from blood. The TCR originated in a woman in her late teens or twenties in good health.

CDR3 in amino acids: CSARRYTGATHTQYF. The CDR3 bases are TGCAGTGCTAGACGGTATACGGGAGCGACACATACGCAGTATTTT. The V and J genes are TRBV20-1 and TRBJ2-3; a possible D gene is TRBD2 (6 bases). The CDR3 totals 15 residues. In germline, CDR1 is DFQATT, CDR2 SNEGSKA (reference sequence). V lost 2 bases to trimming and J lost 7 bases, with 19 bases between them.